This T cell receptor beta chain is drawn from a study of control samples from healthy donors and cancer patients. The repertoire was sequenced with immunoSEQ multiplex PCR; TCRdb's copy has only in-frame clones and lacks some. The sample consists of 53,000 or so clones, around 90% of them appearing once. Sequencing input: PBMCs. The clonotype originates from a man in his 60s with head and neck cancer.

Here the CDR3 reads CASSAGTSVSNEQFF. In DNA, the CDR3 is TGCGCCAGCAGCGCCGGGACTAGCGTCTCCAATGAGCAGTTCTTC. V is TRBV5-1 and J is TRBJ2-1; 10 nucleotides line up with TRBD2. CDR1 and CDR2 (germline): SGHRS, YFSETQ. The CDR3 totals 15 residues. The V segment lost 4 bases and the J segment 6 bases; nucleotides outside the gene matches: 7. Full variable domain (rest looked up from reference TRBV5-1 and TRBJ2-1): KAGVTQTPRYLIKTRGQQVTLSCSPISGHRSVSWYQQTPGQGLQFLFEYFSETQRNKGNFPGRFSGRQFSNSRSEMNVSTLELGDSALYLCASSAGTSVSNEQFFGPGTRLTVL.